This entry features one T cell receptor beta chain sequence. The sample originates from a study of blood T cell repertoires in COVID-19. Study in general: Spain, Italy and the United States supplied samples that represented acute and convalescent COVID-19. Sources were T cells, B-cell-depleted T cells, or PBMCs; the material itself was cDNA or gDNA.

Per the original methods: Estimated nucleated cell counts came from reference gene primer amplification. Profiling relied on immunoSEQ multiplex PCR, and the TCRdb table lists in-frame clones only, not all of them. D and trimming were read from the DNA, whereas the V and J calls and clone size are those reported in that table. The sample includes roughly 150,000 clones, approximately 90% seen only once; the top ten take about 15%. Germline-derived CDR1 and CDR2 are PRHDT and FYEKMQ (reference sequence). This CDR3 comprises 12 residues. Trimming shortened V by 4 bases and J by 7 bases, and 5 bases separated the two germline ends.

This TCR derives from a woman in her forties with acute or convalescent COVID-19. The sample consisted of peripheral blood. This chain joins TRBV13 and TRBJ1-6; tentative D call: TRBD1 (5 bases). DNA of the CDR3: TGTGCCAGCAGCTACAGGAATTCACCCCTCCACTTT. This codes for CASSYRNSPLHF.